This T cell receptor (beta chain) was observed in a study of shared clonotypes between healthy human individuals. Repertoires were generated with immunoSEQ multiplex PCR, while TCRdb's copy carries only in-frame clones and drops some. The repertoire holds about a million clones, with roughly 80% as singletons. Per germline, CDR1 MNHEY and CDR2 SMNVEV (reference sequence). The CDR3 totals 14 residues. Trimming removed 5 bases at V and 6 bases at J, with 15 bases between. The specimen was memory CD4+ T cells from PBMCs. As for subset: CD45RA-negative fraction. The chain uses TRBV27 and TRBJ2-3; D is undetermined. The source of this sequence is a man between 18 and 29 years old in good health. Some clones in this sample may be carry-over from other donors' samples. In DNA form, the CDR3 reads TGTGCCAGCAGTCCATTGGGCACCGGGGATACGCAGTATTTT. This sequence encodes CASSPLGTGDTQYF.